This TCR beta chain appears in the sequencing data of a study of T cell repertoires in cytomegalovirus infection. Background on the study: Public signatures in TCR beta pointed to CMV infection and matching HLA type. The study's findings and limits: Predominance within the ex vivo response was attributable to HLA-C-restricted CMV-specific TCR beta clonotypes.

At least ten counts were recorded for this clonotype. Its specificity is unknown. TCRdb re-analysed the reads in MiXCR, keeping a single row per CDR3 protein. Among a few hundred thousand distinct CDR3 sequences listed, 9% to 9.5% were seen once. V gave up 5 bases and J gave up 0 bases, with 16 bases separating them. The CDR3 totals 17 residues. The V gene's germline CDR1 is SGHTA and CDR2 FQGNSA. Source material: PBMCs. The source of this sequence is a human donor in good health (CMV status not recorded). Some clones in this sample may be carry-over from other donors' samples. The chain employs TRBV7-2 and TRBJ2-2; the D is unclear. For the CDR3, the DNA is TGTGCCAGCAGCCCGAGGTGGGGTCGGCCGAACACCGGGGAGCTGTTTTTT. Its translation is CASSPRWGRPNTGELFF.